This entry lists 3 T cell receptor beta chains sequenced from one sample in a study of shared clonotypes between healthy human individuals. The repertoire was sequenced with immunoSEQ multiplex PCR; TCRdb's copy has only in-frame clones and lacks some. The sample consists of about 470,000 clones, roughly 77% of them appearing once. The specimen was PBMCs. All receptors come from a woman aged 35 to 49 in good health. Some clones in this sample may be carry-over from other donors' samples.

V gene TRBV2 combines with J gene TRBJ2-1; D is possibly TRBD1 or TRBD2 (7 bases each). The germline CDR1 and CDR2 sequences are SNHLY and FYNNEI. The CDR3 contains 14 residues. V gave up 7 bases and J gave up 7 bases, with 17 bases separating them. The CDR3 nucleotides read TGTGCCAGCACCCAGGGGAGGGGGCGGAATGAGCAGTTCTTC. Its translation: CASTQGRGRNEQFF.

V gene TRBV7-2 combines with J gene TRBJ2-2; a possible D gene is TRBD2 (6 bases). V was clipped by 1 base and J by 6 bases, with 9 bases between them. The CDR3 is 14 residues long. Germline assignment: CDR1 SGHTA and CDR2 FQGNSA. CDR3 amino acids: CASSLDGEAGELFF. CDR3 sequence (DNA): TGTGCCAGCAGCTTAGACGGGGAGGCCGGGGAGCTGTTTTTT. The entire variable domain, with the rest obtained from reference TRBV7-2 and TRBJ2-2, is as follows: GAGVSQSPSNKVTEKGKDVELRCDPISGHTALYWYRQSLGQGLEFLIYFQGNSAPDKSGLPSDRFSAERTGGSVSTLTIQRTQQEDSAVYLCASSLDGEAGELFFGEGSRLTVL.

The chain carries TRBV2 and TRBJ2-2, with TRBD1 identical over 8 bases. CDR1 is SNHLY, CDR2 FYNNEI, per germline. This CDR3 contains 15 residues. With V trimmed by 6 bases and J by 6 bases, 9 bases remained unmatched. CDR3 DNA sequence: TGTGCCAGCAGCTGGACAGGGAGTGAGGCCGGGGAGCTGTTTTTT. This codes for CASSWTGSEAGELFF.